What follows describes a single TCR beta chain. Its specificity is unknown. Germline loops: CDR1 MDHEN, CDR2 SYDVKM. The CDR3 runs 15 residues. Unmatched junction bases numbered 4, after V lost 3 bases and J lost 2 bases. PCR amplification relied on 60 Vbeta primers (plus 13 Jbeta primers). Per the authors' pipeline: In a later analysis, of 80 million to 90 million unique beta chains, about 10 million appeared in at least two donors. TCRdb's table, derived via immunoSEQ multiplex PCR, lists solely in-frame clones and lacks some. D and trimming come from the DNA, and the V and J calls and clone size come from that table. The sample includes about 210,000 clones, over 75% seen only once; the top ten take less than 2%. This record comes from a study of cytomegalovirus exposure and HLA in healthy donors. Findings of the study overall: A later analysis appeared to link common viral pathogens to several of the most significant clusters. The productive fraction for most TCR beta V segments was about 90% or about 30% in an earlier analysis.

The TCR comes from a male donor in good health and CMV-seronegative. Specimen: PBMCs. The chain is built from TRBV28 and TRBJ2-1; TRBD2 agrees at 7 bases. This chain's CDR3 is CASSFREDPYNEQFF. The CDR3 nucleotides are TGTGCCAGCAGTTTCCGGGAGGACCCCTACAATGAGCAGTTCTTC.